A single sample is the source of the 30 T cell receptor beta chains below, sequenced in a study of T cell responses to AZD1222 COVID-19 vaccine. Generated by immunoSEQ multiplex PCR, the TCRdb table keeps only in-frame clones and is missing some. The repertoire holds about 120,000 clones, with around 87% as singletons. Sample: peripheral blood, taken on day 0 of AZD1222 vaccination. The receptors stem from an adult in good health.

This clone was counted a single time. This sequence joins TRBV19 and TRBJ1-4; 7 bases align to TRBD1. The junction had 12 bases not matched to a gene; V was cut back by 5 bases and J by 6 bases. CDR1 is LNHDA and CDR2 is SQIVND in the germline V gene (reference sequence). The length of the CDR3 is 16 residues. CDR3 in DNA: TGTGCCAGTAGTTCTACCAACAGGGGTATGGATGAAAAACTGTTTTTT. Translating gives CASSSTNRGMDEKLFF.

The rearrangement uses TRBV24-1 and TRBJ2-2; D call uncertain. Trimming took off 3 bases at V and 5 bases at J, with 18 bases between the two ends. CDR1 and CDR2 (germline): KGHDR, SFDVKD. The CDR3 totals 17 residues. The CDR3 nucleotides read TGTGCCACCAGTGATCCGACTTCGGGTCCCAGTACCGGGGAGCTGTTTTTT. Translation: CATSDPTSGPSTGELFF.

The chain couples TRBV2 to TRBJ2-3; the match to TRBD2 covers 7 bases. CDR1 is SNHLY and CDR2 is FYNNEI in the germline V gene. CDR3 size: 13 residues. V was clipped by 7 bases and J by 6 bases; unmatched bases: 7. CDR3 sequence (DNA): TGTGCCAGCACCCGGGACTACTCGGATACGCAGTATTTT. Protein sequence: CASTRDYSDTQYF. Looking up the rest from reference TRBV2 and TRBJ2-3 gives the full variable domain: EPEVTQTPSHQVTQMGQEVILRCVPISNHLYFYWYRQILGQKVEFLVSFYNNEISEKSEIFDDQFSVERPDGSNFTLKIRSTKLEDSAMYFCASTRDYSDTQYFGPGTRLTVL.

The chain employs TRBV7-2 and TRBJ2-3; TRBD2 matches 11 bases. Germline loops: CDR1 SGHTA, CDR2 FQGNSA. The ends lost 0 bases at V and 0 bases at J; junction bases unmatched: 8. CDR3 length equals 19 residues. CDR3 sequence: CASSLARVTSGASTDTQYF. CDR3 DNA sequence: TGTGCCAGCAGCTTAGCTAGGGTGACTAGCGGGGCTAGCACAGATACGCAGTATTTT.

The chain couples TRBV6-2 or TRBV6-3 to TRBJ2-1; the match to TRBD2 covers 14 bases. Trimming took 6 bases from V and 4 from J; bases not matched to a gene: 5. CDR1 is MNHEY, CDR2 SVGEGT, per germline. The CDR3 is 16 amino acids. CDR3: CASSLTSGGVYNEQFF. DNA for the CDR3: TGTGCCAGCAGCCTGACTAGCGGGGGGGTTTACAATGAGCAGTTCTTC.

This rearrangement joins TRBV7-8 to TRBJ2-5; 8 bases fit TRBD1. Germline CDR1 and CDR2: SGHVS and FQNEAQ. CDR3 size: 12 residues. V lost 7 bases, J lost 7 bases, and 5 bases stayed unmatched. CDR3: CASKTGAGTQYF. CDR3 DNA sequence: TGTGCCAGCAAGACAGGGGCCGGGACCCAGTACTTC.

The rearrangement links TRBV9 to TRBJ1-6; TRBD1 aligns across 10 bases. Trimming cost V 3 bases and J 9 bases; bases outside gene matches: 3. This CDR3 has 14 residues. Germline V gene data show CDR1 as SGDLS and CDR2 as YYNGEE. The CDR3 here is CASSAGTGVSPLHF. The CDR3 DNA reads TGTGCCAGCAGCGCCGGGACAGGGGTTTCACCCCTCCACTTT.

The chain employs TRBV7-2 and TRBJ1-2; a possible D gene is TRBD1 (5 bases). Trimming removed 7 bases from V and 1 base from J, with 16 bases in between. Germline values: CDR1 SGHTA, CDR2 FQGNSA. This CDR3 is built from 15 residues. The CDR3 spells CASTTPGTLNYGYTF. CDR3 bases: TGTGCCAGCACAACTCCCGGGACCCTTAACTATGGCTACACCTTC. Complete variable domain (other parts from reference TRBV7-2 and TRBJ1-2): GAGVSQSPSNKVTEKGKDVELRCDPISGHTALYWYRQSLGQGLEFLIYFQGNSAPDKSGLPSDRFSAERTGGSVSTLTIQRTQQEDSAVYLCASTTPGTLNYGYTFGSGTRLTVV.

This chain uses TRBV3-1 (or the pseudogene TRBV3-2) with TRBJ2-7; 7 positions agree with TRBD1. This CDR3 is built from 14 residues. V was clipped by 5 bases and J by 6 bases; unmatched bases: 10. Germline lookup yields CDR1 LGHDT and CDR2 YNNKEL (reference sequence). Written as DNA, the CDR3 is TGTGCCAGCAGCGGGACACAGGGGTCGGGCGAGCAGTACTTC. Encoded protein: CASSGTQGSGEQYF.

The chain joins TRBV19 to TRBJ1-2, with a tentative D call TRBD1 (6 bases). CDR1 is LNHDA, CDR2 SQIVND, per germline (reference sequence). The length of the CDR3 is 12 residues. The V gene lost 5 bases and the J gene lost 8 bases, with 12 bases spanning the gap. The CDR3 sequence: CASSQGNSGYTF. The CDR3, as DNA: TGTGCCAGTAGTCAGGGGAACTCGGGCTACACCTTC.

The chain is built from TRBV2 and TRBJ2-2, with a weak D call TRBD1 (6 bases). The CDR3 length is 15 residues. The V and J ends lost 6 bases and 6 bases respectively, with 17 bases between them. Per the germline V gene, CDR1 is SNHLY and CDR2 is FYNNEI. The DNA for the CDR3 is TGTGCCAGCAGGGTTTCTCTGGGGGCGTCCGGGGAGCTGTTTTTT. Protein sequence: CASRVSLGASGELFF.

The rearrangement links TRBV5-6 to TRBJ2-7, with D unresolved. The V end was cut by 0 bases, the J end by 5 bases, with 3 bases between. Germline V CDR1 and CDR2: SGHDT, YYEEEE. This CDR3 comprises 11 residues. Written as DNA, the CDR3 is TGTGCCAGCAGCTTGGTAAACGAGCAGTACTTC. Its translation is CASSLVNEQYF. Full variable domain (remainder filled in from reference TRBV5-6 and TRBJ2-7): DAGVTQSPTHLIKTRGQQVTLRCSPKSGHDTVSWYQQALGQGPQFIFQYYEEEERQRGNFPDRFSGHQFPNYSSELNVNALLLGDSALYLCASSLVNEQYFGPGTRLTVT.

This sequence joins TRBV5-1 and TRBJ2-7, with D unclear. V was shortened by 4 bases and J by 2 bases, with 13 bases between the two germline ends. This CDR3 spans 14 amino acids. Germline V gene lookup returns CDR1 SGHRS and CDR2 YFSETQ. This CDR3 is CASSPADTPYEQYF. The CDR3 region has the DNA TGCGCCAGCAGCCCGGCAGATACCCCCTACGAGCAGTACTTC. Variable domain in full (rest from reference TRBV5-1 and TRBJ2-7): KAGVTQTPRYLIKTRGQQVTLSCSPISGHRSVSWYQQTPGQGLQFLFEYFSETQRNKGNFPGRFSGRQFSNSRSEMNVSTLELGDSALYLCASSPADTPYEQYFGPGTRLTVT.

The chain recombines TRBV29-1 with TRBJ1-6, with D tentatively TRBD1 (6 bases). Trimming stripped 0 bases from V and 8 bases from J, with 11 bases between. The germline gives CDR1 SQVTM, CDR2 ANQGSEA. CDR3 length: 14 amino acids. The CDR3 region has the DNA TGCAGCGTTGAAGAACAGGGAGTTGATTCACCCCTCCACTTT. Translating it yields CSVEEQGVDSPLHF.

The gene calls are TRBV7-9 and TRBJ2-7; no definite D call. The CDR3 is made up of 16 amino acids. Germline CDR1 SEHNR, CDR2 FQNEAQ (reference sequence). Trimming shortened V by 1 base and J by 4 bases, and 17 bases separated the two germline ends. CDR3 DNA: TGTGCCAGCAGCTTAGGTACGGCTTACGGGCAGTACGAGCAGTACTTC. Translating gives CASSLGTAYGQYEQYF.

V usage is TRBV5-5 and J usage is TRBJ2-1; perhaps TRBD1 as D (6 bases). This CDR3 has 15 amino acids. The germline V and J ends were trimmed by 2 bases and 0 bases, with 9 bases remaining between them. Germline V gene sequence: CDR1 SGHKS, CDR2 YYEKEE (reference sequence). The CDR3 coding sequence is TGTGCCAGCAGCTTAACAGGGAGCTCCTACAATGAGCAGTTCTTC. Its protein product is CASSLTGSSYNEQFF.

The chain couples TRBV5-4 to TRBJ1-2; D call uncertain. Trimming pared 0 bases from V and 1 base from J, leaving 4 bases between. This CDR3 contains 13 residues. Germline V gene sequence: CDR1 SGHNT, CDR2 YYREEE (reference sequence). The CDR3 bases are TGTGCCAGCAGCTTGGACATTAACTATGGCTACACCTTC. As protein: CASSLDINYGYTF.

J is TRBJ1-5 and V is TRBV10-3; no definite D call. The germline V gene encodes CDR1 ENHRY and CDR2 SYGVKD. This CDR3 is 16 amino acids long. The V and J ends lost 1 base and 2 bases respectively, with 12 bases between them. CDR3 nucleotide sequence: TGTGCCATCAGTGAGTTTCCGGGGATGGGCAATCAGCCCCAGCATTTT. Its translation is CAISEFPGMGNQPQHF.

The gene calls are TRBV19 and TRBJ2-1; 7 bases are a match to TRBD1. This CDR3 is built from 15 residues. Germline CDR1 LNHDA, CDR2 SQIVND (reference sequence). V dropped 7 bases and J dropped 4; count of bases not matched to a gene: 10. The CDR3 loop reads CASKETRDRYNEQFF. The CDR3 nucleotides are TGTGCCAGTAAGGAGACCCGGGACAGATACAATGAGCAGTTCTTC. Complete variable domain (other parts from reference TRBV19 and TRBJ2-1): DGGITQSPKYLFRKEGQNVTLSCEQNLNHDAMYWYRQDPGQGLRLIYYSQIVNDFQKGDIAEGYSVSREKKESFPLTVTSAQKNPTAFYLCASKETRDRYNEQFFGPGTRLTVL.

The CDR3 is CASSQDPAAVHTEAFF. Written as DNA, the CDR3 is TGCGCCAGCAGCCAAGATCCGGCAGCGGTACACACTGAAGCTTTCTTT. The V and J genes are TRBV4-3 and TRBJ1-1; the D is unclear. Germline lookup yields CDR1 LGHNA and CDR2 YSLEER. The CDR3 spans 16 residues. The V end lost 0 bases, the J end lost 3 bases, and 14 bases lay between the germline ends.

The chain uses TRBV7-8 and TRBJ2-7, with a tentative D call TRBD1 (7 bases). Between the trimmed V and J ends, which lost 6 bases and 3 bases, there was a span of 18 bases. CDR1 is SGHVS, CDR2 FQNEAQ, per germline. This CDR3 region has 15 residues. The CDR3, as DNA: TGTGCCAGCAGAGCACGCAGGGGGGATAACTACGAGCAGTACTTC. This encodes CASRARRGDNYEQYF.

The J gene is TRBJ1-5, the V gene TRBV6-2 or TRBV6-3; 8 bases line up with TRBD1. The CDR3 is made up of 18 amino acids. Germline V gives CDR1 MNHEY, CDR2 SVGEGT. J gave up 3 bases and V 2 bases, and 12 bases lay outside the gene matches. CDR3 nucleotides: TGTGCCAGCAGTTACGTACAGGGGGGAGGTGGAATCAATCAGCCCCAGCATTTT. This sequence encodes CASSYVQGGGGINQPQHF.

This clone has just one count. The V gene is TRBV3-1 (or the pseudogene TRBV3-2), the J gene TRBJ1-1; D not certain. CDR1 and CDR2 from the germline V gene are LGHDT and YNNKEL (reference sequence). The CDR3 has 12 amino acids. V was shortened by 5 bases and J by 3 bases, with 7 bases between the two germline ends. The CDR3 is CASSFSYTEAFF. In DNA form, the CDR3 reads TGTGCCAGCAGCTTCAGTTACACTGAAGCTTTCTTT.

Here the CDR3 DNA reads TGTGCCAGCAGCTTAGGGAGGGGCGGGGCGATGTCCTACAATGAGCAGTTCTTC. It yields the protein CASSLGRGGAMSYNEQFF. The chain employs TRBV5-4 and TRBJ2-1; the match to TRBD2 covers 7 bases. This CDR3 comprises 18 residues. Germline CDR1 and CDR2: SGHNT and YYREEE (reference sequence). V gave up 2 bases and J gave up 1 base; unmatched junction bases: 12.

The chain has TRBV18 and TRBJ1-5, with 8 positions matching TRBD1. Germline V gene data show CDR1 as KGHSH and CDR2 as LQKENI. With V trimmed by 4 bases and J by 3 bases, 8 bases remained unmatched. The CDR3 totals 16 residues. CDR3 protein: CASSRGDRSSNQPQHF. CDR3 DNA sequence: TGTGCCAGCTCACGGGGGGACAGGTCCTCCAATCAGCCCCAGCATTTT.

This clone was counted a single time. V gene TRBV5-1 combines with J gene TRBJ1-2, with D perhaps TRBD1 (5 bases). Trimming removed 4 bases from V and 10 bases from J, with 14 bases in between. Germline V gene lookup returns CDR1 SGHRS and CDR2 YFSETQ. CDR3 length: 12 residues. The CDR3 loop is CASSQGLGTYTF. In DNA, the CDR3 is TGCGCCAGCAGCCAGGGCCTCGGGACCTACACCTTC.

This chain connects TRBV6-2 or TRBV6-3 to TRBJ2-7; TRBD1 matches at 7 bases. The CDR3 covers 16 residues. The junction had 13 bases not matched to a gene; V was cut back by 2 bases and J by 6 bases. Germline CDR1 MNHEY, CDR2 SVGEGT. CDR3 bases: TGTGCCAGCAGTTACGGGACAGCGGACCGCAGCGGCGAGCAGTACTTC. Translation: CASSYGTADRSGEQYF.

This clone turned up a few times. V gene TRBV18 combines with J gene TRBJ2-5; 8 bases are shared with TRBD1. Germline-derived CDR1 and CDR2 are KGHSH and LQKENI. V gave up 6 bases and J gave up 4 bases; unmatched junction bases: 7. The CDR3 loop spans 14 amino acids. The CDR3 DNA reads as TGTGCCAGCTCCCGCGGACAGGGAACAGAGACCCAGTACTTC. Its protein product is CASSRGQGTETQYF. Variable domain in full (rest from reference TRBV18 and TRBJ2-5): NAGVMQNPRHLVRRRGQEARLRCSPMKGHSHVYWYRQLPEEGLKFMVYLQKENIIDESGMPKERFSAEFPKEGPSILRIQQVVRGDSAAYFCASSRGQGTETQYFGPGTRLLVL.

The rearrangement uses TRBV10-2 and TRBJ2-1; no clear D gene. Looked up from germline, CDR1 is WSHSY and CDR2 is SAAADI. Trimming stripped 10 bases from V and 0 bases from J, with 16 bases between. The CDR3 contains 15 residues. CDR3 amino acids: CATHSERASYNEQFF. In DNA form, the CDR3 reads TGCGCCACCCACAGTGAGCGCGCCTCCTACAATGAGCAGTTCTTC.

The chain couples TRBV11-2 to TRBJ2-7; 9 nucleotides match TRBD2. There are 16 residues in the CDR3. Germline-derived CDR1 and CDR2 are SGHAT and FQNNGV. V lost 5 bases and J lost 3; bases outside the gene matches: 11. The CDR3 sequence is CASSPIAGAGVYEQYF. CDR3 bases: TGTGCCAGCAGCCCGATAGCGGGGGCAGGAGTCTACGAGCAGTACTTC.